What follows are 25 T cell receptor beta chains derived from one specimen sequenced in a study of blood T cell repertoires in COVID-19. Profiled with immunoSEQ multiplex PCR; TCRdb holds only in-frame clones, not every one. This table holds fewer than 250,000 clones, about 85% found once. The material sequenced was peripheral blood. Source of these receptors: a man in his thirties or forties with acute or convalescent COVID-19.

V and J are TRBV23-1 and TRBJ1-6; D not certain. TRBV23-1 is marked as an open reading frame, function uncertain. The ends were cut back, 3 bases at V and 10 bases at J, with 10 bases in the middle. The CDR3 runs 13 residues. CDR3 region: CASSQEGKSPLHF. The CDR3 DNA sequence: TGCGCCAGCAGTCAGGAGGGCAAGTCACCCCTCCACTTT.

V usage is TRBV28 and J usage is TRBJ1-1, with D unresolved. The ends were cut back, 4 bases at V and 7 bases at J, with 13 bases in the middle. Germline loops: CDR1 MDHEN, CDR2 SYDVKM. The CDR3 loop spans 13 amino acids. The CDR3 region has the DNA TGTGCCAGCAGTTCCGGGTCGTGGAATGAAGCTTTCTTT. This encodes CASSSGSWNEAFF. The whole variable domain, remainder taken from reference TRBV28 and TRBJ1-1, is DVKVTQSSRYLVKRTGEKVFLECVQDMDHENMFWYRQDPGLGLRLIYFSYDVKMKEKGDIPEGYSVSREKKERFSLILESASTNQTSMYLCASSSGSWNEAFFGQGTRLTVV.

The gene calls are TRBV18 and TRBJ1-2; D perhaps matches TRBD1 (5 bases). Trimming stripped 6 bases from V and 4 bases from J, with 15 bases between. The CDR3 is made up of 14 amino acids. Germline V lookup: CDR1 KGHSH, CDR2 LQKENI. CDR3 region: CASSLEGLSYGYTF. In DNA form, the CDR3 reads TGTGCCAGCTCGCTAGAGGGACTGAGCTATGGCTACACCTTC.

V and J are TRBV19 and TRBJ1-5, with D unresolved. The CDR3 sequence is 14 residues long. Trimming left V 6 bases short and J 5 bases short, with 14 bases between. Germline V gene sequence: CDR1 LNHDA, CDR2 SQIVND (reference sequence). The CDR3 protein is CASSGSARHQPQHF. CDR3 sequence (DNA): TGTGCCAGTAGCGGGTCAGCTAGGCATCAGCCCCAGCATTTT.

This rearrangement joins TRBV4-1 to TRBJ1-1, with a weak D call TRBD1 (6 bases). This CDR3 spans 14 amino acids. From germline, CDR1 is MGHRA and CDR2 YSYEKL. Trimming took 2 bases from V and 1 from J, leaving 8 bases between them. The CDR3 here is CASSQSTGNTEAFF. The CDR3, as DNA: TGCGCCAGCAGCCAATCGACAGGGAACACTGAAGCTTTCTTT.

This clone was recorded many times. J is TRBJ2-2 and V is TRBV12-5; TRBD2 agrees at 9 bases. J lost 0 bases, V lost 3 bases, and 17 bases had no gene match. The CDR3 has 21 residues. Germline V gives CDR1 LGHNT, CDR2 FRNRAP. Written as DNA, the CDR3 is TGTGCTAGTGGTTTCTTTTTTCGTCCTTTAGCGGGGGCAGCGAACACCGGGGAGCTGTTTTTT. This encodes CASGFFFRPLAGAANTGELFF.

This clone showed up just once. The chain is built from TRBV10-3 and TRBJ1-5; the D is unclear. The CDR3 totals 14 residues. V lost 2 bases to trimming and J lost 3 bases, with 8 bases between them. Germline assignment: CDR1 ENHRY and CDR2 SYGVKD. CDR3 loop: CAISERQDNQPQHF. The CDR3 nucleotides read TGTGCCATCAGTGAGCGCCAGGACAATCAGCCCCAGCATTTT.

The chain combines TRBV4-2 with TRBJ2-1, with 7 bases lining up with TRBD2. V gave up 1 base and J gave up 11 bases; unmatched junction bases: 5. There are 13 residues in the CDR3. Germline V gene data show CDR1 as LGHNA and CDR2 as YNFKEQ. CDR3 DNA sequence: TGTGCCAGCAGCCAAGGACTAGCTGTAAAGCAGTTCTTC. Protein product: CASSQGLAVKQFF.

The V gene is TRBV7-2, the J gene TRBJ2-5, with TRBD2 matching over 8 bases. The CDR3 length is 14 residues. V shed 5 bases and J 2 bases; nucleotides not matched to a gene: 4. Germline loops: CDR1 SGHTA, CDR2 FQGNSA. CDR3 amino acids: CASSHGGGQETQYF. DNA of the CDR3: TGTGCCAGCAGCCACGGGGGGGGGCAAGAGACCCAGTACTTC.

The chain carries TRBV7-9 and TRBJ1-3; D perhaps matches TRBD1 (6 bases). The CDR3 is made up of 18 amino acids. CDR1 and CDR2 from the germline V gene are SEHNR and FQNEAQ (reference sequence). The V end was cut by 2 bases, the J end by 0 bases, with 17 bases between. The CDR3 coding sequence is TGTGCCAGCAGCTTATGGTACGGACAGTCGAGCTCTGGAAACACCATATATTTT. Translation gives CASSLWYGQSSSGNTIYF.

The CDR3 loop is CASSFPGRGGLVFSYNEQFF. CDR3 sequence (DNA): TGTGCCAGCAGTTTCCCCGGGCGGGGGGGCCTAGTTTTCTCCTACAATGAGCAGTTCTTC. The genes are TRBV28 and TRBJ2-1; 9 bases fit TRBD2. J gave up 0 bases and V 3 bases, and 15 bases lay outside the gene matches. Germline loops: CDR1 MDHEN, CDR2 SYDVKM. The CDR3 has 20 amino acids.

The V and J genes are TRBV29-1 and TRBJ1-1, with D uncertain. The V and J ends lost 2 bases and 1 base respectively, with 5 bases between them. CDR1 and CDR2 from the germline V gene are SQVTM and ANQGSEA. This CDR3 contains 12 residues. The CDR3 DNA sequence: TGCAGCGTTGAAAGACAGAACACTGAAGCTTTCTTT. Its translation: CSVERQNTEAFF.

A single count supports this clone. The V gene is TRBV28, the J gene TRBJ1-3; a possible D gene is TRBD1 (6 bases). Germline V lookup: CDR1 MDHEN, CDR2 SYDVKM. This CDR3 has 19 residues. Trimming took off 6 bases at V and 0 bases at J, with 24 bases between the two ends. The DNA for the CDR3 is TGTGCCAGCAGCACTTATCTGGACAGTTTATTATTCTCTGGAAACACCATATATTTT. Protein: CASSTYLDSLLFSGNTIYF.

The gene calls are TRBV5-1 and TRBJ2-5; D not certain. Trimming pared 3 bases from V and 5 bases from J, leaving 8 bases between. Germline-derived CDR1 and CDR2 are SGHRS and YFSETQ. The CDR3 sequence is 12 residues long. In DNA, the CDR3 is TGCGCCAGCAGCTACTCCGGGGAGACCCAGTACTTC. Protein sequence: CASSYSGETQYF.

This clone was recorded only once. The chain uses TRBV19 and TRBJ2-2; 10 bases line up with TRBD2. CDR1 LNHDA and CDR2 SQIVND come from the germline V gene (reference sequence). The CDR3 spans 18 residues. With V trimmed by 5 bases and J by 6 bases, 15 bases remained unmatched. The CDR3 region is CASSPGRILAGVAGELFF. In DNA form, the CDR3 reads TGTGCCAGTAGTCCGGGCCGGATCCTAGCGGGAGTGGCCGGGGAGCTGTTTTTT.

This chain joins TRBV6-5 and TRBJ1-5; D might be TRBD1 (6 bases). Germline V gene lookup returns CDR1 MNHEY and CDR2 SVGAGI. V gave up 6 bases and J gave up 5 bases, with 11 bases separating them. CDR3 length equals 13 residues. The CDR3 sequence is CASRLGGYQPQHF. CDR3 bases: TGTGCCAGCAGATTAGGGGGTTATCAGCCCCAGCATTTT.

The genes are TRBV27 and TRBJ1-5; 9 bases map to TRBD1. The CDR3 contains 17 residues. V dropped 4 bases and J dropped 4; count of bases not matched to a gene: 11. Germline assignment: CDR1 MNHEY and CDR2 SMNVEV (reference sequence). The CDR3 DNA sequence: TGTGCCAGCAGTTCAGCCGGGACAGGGAGACGAAATCAGCCCCAGCATTTT. Translating it yields CASSSAGTGRRNQPQHF.

This sequence joins TRBV6-5 and TRBJ2-7, with TRBD1 identical over 8 bases. The CDR3 extends over 11 amino acids. Per the germline V gene, CDR1 is MNHEY and CDR2 is SVGAGI. J gave up 8 bases and V 7 bases, and 4 bases lay outside the gene matches. CDR3 residues: CASKGQGQQYF. CDR3 nucleotides: TGTGCCAGCAAAGGACAGGGCCAGCAGTACTTC.

This chain connects TRBV28 to TRBJ1-5; D is ambiguous. This CDR3 has 17 residues. The V gene's germline CDR1 is MDHEN and CDR2 SYDVKM. The V end lost 5 bases, the J end lost 2 bases, and 19 bases lay between the germline ends. The CDR3 DNA follows: TGTGCCAGCAGTATACCGAAACCATGGTCGGGCAATCAGCCCCAGCATTTT. It encodes CASSIPKPWSGNQPQHF.

The V gene is TRBV29-1, the J gene TRBJ1-2; possibly TRBD1 for D (6 bases). Germline V gene data show CDR1 as SQVTM and CDR2 as ANQGSEA. The CDR3 extends over 12 amino acids. Trimming pared 2 bases from V and 3 bases from J, leaving 7 bases between. CDR3 amino acids: CSVETGYYGYTF. CDR3 in DNA: TGCAGCGTTGAAACAGGGTACTATGGCTACACCTTC. Complete variable domain (other parts from reference TRBV29-1 and TRBJ1-2): SAVISQKPSRDICQRGTSLTIQCQVDSQVTMMFWYRQQPGQSLTLIATANQGSEATYESGFVIDKFPISRPNLTFSTLTVSNMSPEDSSIYLCSVETGYYGYTFGSGTRLTVV.

The gene calls are TRBV29-1 and TRBJ1-2, with D tentatively TRBD1 (6 bases). Trimming removed 6 bases at V and 0 bases at J, with 20 bases between. The CDR3 loop spans 16 amino acids. Germline CDR1 SQVTM, CDR2 ANQGSEA. The CDR3 region is CSVIDNRGGPNYGYTF. The CDR3 region has the DNA TGCAGCGTCATTGACAATCGAGGGGGTCCTAACTATGGCTACACCTTC.

The V call is TRBV5-1, the J call TRBJ1-6, with D perhaps TRBD1 (6 bases). Per the germline V gene, CDR1 is SGHRS and CDR2 is YFSETQ. The V and J ends lost 6 bases and 5 bases respectively, with 15 bases between them. This CDR3 is built from 15 residues. CDR3 sequence reads: CASKDSQTHNSPLHF. CDR3 sequence (DNA): TGCGCCAGCAAGGACAGCCAAACCCATAATTCACCCCTCCACTTT.

V is TRBV28 and J is TRBJ2-7; D perhaps matches TRBD1 (5 bases). The CDR3 runs to 16 residues. In germline, CDR1 is MDHEN, CDR2 SYDVKM. V lost 2 bases and J lost 1, with 15 bases in between. CDR3 nucleotides: TGTGCCAGCAGTTTACTCCCCGGACAAGCTTCCTACGAGCAGTACTTC. This encodes CASSLLPGQASYEQYF.

In DNA form, the CDR3 reads TGTGCCAGCAGCTTTGGACAGTACAATGAGCAGTTCTTC. Protein product: CASSFGQYNEQFF. The chain combines TRBV11-3 with TRBJ2-1; D may be TRBD1 (6 bases). CDR3 length equals 13 residues. With 3 bases removed from V and 4 bases from J, the gap between germline ends came to 7 bases. Germline V gene lookup returns CDR1 SGHNT and CDR2 YENEEA.

The V gene is TRBV5-1, the J gene TRBJ2-5, with TRBD2 matching over 10 bases. Germline loops: CDR1 SGHRS, CDR2 YFSETQ. V lost 8 bases and J lost 5; bases outside the gene matches: 12. This CDR3 has 15 amino acids. CDR3 nucleotides: TGCGCCAGTCGATCTAGCGGGAGACAGGGGGAGACCCAGTACTTC. Translated, it gives CASRSSGRQGETQYF. Full variable domain (missing parts from reference TRBV5-1 and TRBJ2-5): KAGVTQTPRYLIKTRGQQVTLSCSPISGHRSVSWYQQTPGQGLQFLFEYFSETQRNKGNFPGRFSGRQFSNSRSEMNVSTLELGDSALYLCASRSSGRQGETQYFGPGTRLLVL.